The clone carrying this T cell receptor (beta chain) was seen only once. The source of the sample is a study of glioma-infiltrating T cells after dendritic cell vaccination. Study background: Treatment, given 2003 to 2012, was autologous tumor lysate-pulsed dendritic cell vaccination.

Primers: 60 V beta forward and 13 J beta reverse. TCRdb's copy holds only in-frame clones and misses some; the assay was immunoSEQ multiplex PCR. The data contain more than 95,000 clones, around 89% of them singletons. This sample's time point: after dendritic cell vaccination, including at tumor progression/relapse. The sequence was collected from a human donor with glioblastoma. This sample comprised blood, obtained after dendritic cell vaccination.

CDR3 in amino acids: CASSPRGGLAGGRETQYF. In DNA form, the CDR3 reads TGTGCCAGCAGTCCGAGAGGGGGACTAGCGGGAGGGAGAGAGACCCAGTACTTC. The genes are TRBV7-3 and TRBJ2-5; TRBD2 aligns across 16 bases. The CDR3 is made up of 18 amino acids. In germline, CDR1 is SGHTA, CDR2 FQGTGA. V lost 6 bases and J lost 4; bases outside the gene matches: 11. Full variable domain (missing parts from reference TRBV7-3 and TRBJ2-5): GAGVSQTPSNKVTEKGKYVELRCDPISGHTALYWYRQSLGQGPEFLIYFQGTGAADDSGLPNDRFFAVRPEGSVSTLKIQRTERGDSAVYLCASSPRGGLAGGRETQYFGPGTRLLVL.